This T cell receptor (beta chain) was sequenced for a study of blood T cell repertoires in COVID-19 (dated by TCRdb to 2020 to 2021). General notes on the study: Collaborator samples came from the United States, Italy and Spain and covered acute and convalescent phases of COVID-19. The prospective study material was composed of cDNA or gDNA derived from T cells, B-cell-depleted T cells, or PBMCs. The dataset comprised deeply sampled blood TCRbeta repertoires from subjects exposed to, actively infected with, or recovered from COVID-19. The repertoires were made available in a free public database intended to serve as a resource for research on the immune response to SARS-CoV-2. The samples were drawn from the first 160 participants of the ongoing ImmuneRACE study and from about 1,200 subjects provided by 6 global collaborators. The sample metadata nearly always contained a de-identified subject ID, COVID-19 status, age in years and sex. Where HLA class I and class II types were available, the types were taken from metadata supplied by the sample provider, not from assay-based typing. Results the study describes overall, beyond this receptor: The quantity of clinical and demographic metadata differed by source and by participant and was supplied without curation.

Remarks on this clone: The antigen it binds to is not known. There are no base qualities to consult, and no much larger clone falls within one base.

The CDR3 covers 15 residues, taking in both the cysteine and the phenylalanine. The retained sequence is limited to the CDR3, 45 bases, with the frame set at the first base. The junction shows trimming of 4 bases on V and 5 bases on J, plus 16 bases between the germline ends. The germline V gene (reference sequence) yields MNHNY for CDR1 and SVGAGI for CDR2. One collaborating source in Seattle enrolled patients during active infection and followed them longitudinally through the course of disease. Each collaborating institution followed its own protocols to collect whole blood in K2EDTA tubes. For TCRbeta analysis, collaborator samples were shipped as frozen whole blood, as isolated PBMCs, or as DNA extracted from either sample type. TCRbeta CDR3 regions were amplified from genomic DNA by means of the immunoSEQ Assay, a bias-controlled multiplex PCR. The source study handled its data this way. Within the assay, amplification of reference gene primers was used to estimate how many nucleated cells each sample contained. To quantify the absolute abundance of each unique TCRbeta CDR3 rearrangement, sequence reads were collapsed and filtered. For each sample, productive Simpson clonality was calculated as the square root of Simpson's diversity index over productive rearrangements. The source is immuneACCESS, and TCRdb retained only in-frame sequences with V and J called. Part of the clones is not carried over; for the studies checked, unresolved V genes explain less than half of this, and the remainder is unexplained. D and trimming were read from the DNA, whereas the V and J calls and clone size are those reported in that table. The table for this sample lists fewer than 250,000 clones; 84% of them were counted only once. Approximately 10% of the sample lies in the top ten.

The receptor chain draws on TRBV6-6 and TRBJ2-3, with TRBD2 tentatively as D gene (6 bases match). The sample was peripheral blood. The TCR comes from a woman older than 75 with COVID-19, enrolled during active disease. The CDR3 reads CASSSPTSSKDTQYF. The DNA sequence is given as TGTGCCAGCAGTTCCCCGACTAGTTCAAAAGATACGCAGTATTTT.